Listed below are T cell receptor beta chains from one sample, sequenced in a study of cytomegalovirus exposure and HLA in healthy donors. Sequenced by immunoSEQ multiplex PCR; TCRdb stores in-frame clones only, minus some. In the table there are 100,000 or so clones, 87% of which are singletons. Sequencing used PBMCs. These receptors came from a woman aged 25 to 39 in good health and CMV-seronegative. The conserved cysteine and the conserved F or W are not part of the CDR3 here. Fields, in order: V gene, D gene, CDR3 protein. The D gene is left open where the match is weak.

TRBV2 - ASRLKPSGQY
TRBV27 TRBD2 ASSLKGLAGSYNEQF
TRBV27 TRBD1 ASNRLRDREADTQY
TRBV6-5 - ASSPPSTDTQY
TRBV7-2 - ASSLGIGGTRTMSYEQY
TRBV6-5 TRBD1 ASSLTGGFGEQY
TRBV4-2 - ASSQEFGASDAYEQY
TRBV7-9 TRBD1 ASSPLGQGIIGYGYT
TRBV6-6 - ASSLDRQETQY
TRBV7-9 TRBD1 ASSFRDRGYEQY
TRBV6-5 TRBD1 AAQGTATGTQY
TRBV6-5 TRBD1 ASSYSGQTLNTEAF
TRBV7-6 - ASSLREAIGGGELF
TRBV19 TRBD1 ASSIPGQGYNEQF
TRBV7-2 TRBD2 ASSDIAGGPYEQY
TRBV6-6 TRBD2 ASSYLAGTSTDTQY
TRBV9 - ASSVVLAGTEAF
TRBV27 TRBD1 ASSQGAWTEAF
TRBV14 TRBD1 ASSHNRGQDYGYT
TRBV4-1 TRBD1 ASSPGLTGNGYT
TRBV18 - ASSWTESTLSEAF
TRBV5-6 - ASSRSSQPQH
TRBV5-1 - ASSPPHTAGGYT
TRBV20-1 - SGRGDGYT
TRBV15 - ATSRVDLGEQY
TRBV21-1 - ASNLGGVTEAF
TRBV5-6 TRBD1 ASSLGGGGETQY
TRBV2 - ASRSDSLQPV
TRBV19 - ASREIRAGEGQPQH
TRBV4-2 - ASSQDVGHSFYEQY
TRBV9 TRBD2 ASSERGELTDTQY
TRBV1 - TSSQDPGWDEQF
TRBV7-9 TRBD1 ASTGGQGFAPVFGYT
TRBV6-5 - ASKAASSYEQY
TRBV19 - ASSSKLVNIQY
TRBV5-4 TRBD1 ASSEDRVQETQY
TRBV21-1 - ASSNDKFSANTGELF
TRBV19 - ASSIDRTLENPDTQY
TRBV7-3 - ASSLIVGGQETQY
TRBV2 TRBD1 ASSKDRGSGNTIY
TRBV18 TRBD1 ASSRSGQQNEKLF
TRBV5-1 TRBD1 ASSLGTGGYGYT
TRBV18 - ASSPRSQGDYGYT
TRBV9 - ASSVNTIGEGTQY
TRBV7-6 TRBD2 ASSLGVPSGGEDTGELF
TRBV7-8 - ASSLKRQLNTEAF
TRBV2 - ASSEGPPGINPGYEQY
TRBV28 - ASSFPPEMETQY
TRBV7-2 - ASSEHARNTGELF
TRBV5-1 - ASSLEQGAGELF
TRBV9 - ASSAINSPLH
TRBV5-4 - ASSLDGGRNQPQH
TRBV9 TRBD2 ASSVDPIGSGRKGETQY
TRBV4-2 TRBD2 ASSQDRSLAGFSYTQY
TRBV5-1 - ASSPWFEASEQY
TRBV9 TRBD2 ASSVGLAVVDEQY
TRBV10-3 - AIALTAPSTDTQY
TRBV29-1 - SVEAGAAEKLF